The clone carrying this T cell receptor gamma chain was counted a few times. Its antigen remains unknown. The sample holds other DNA sequences that translate to the same CDR3. After alphabeta T cell depletion, CD3+ Vdelta1+ Vdelta2- thymocytes were sorted. Purity of the sorted Vdelta1+ thymocytes ranged from roughly 98% to 99.6%. RNA was extracted from the cells and then reverse transcribed. Pooled V-gene forward primers with one constant-region reverse primer generated the CDR3 amplicons by multiplex PCR. TCRdb reprocessed the multiplex PCR reads through CATT. The table records about 36,000 gamma-chain clones, 20% of them present only once. The sample comes from a study of Vδ1+ human thymocytes. General study points: Thymic TRG and TRD repertoires appeared highly polyclonal, with Gaussian CDR3 length distributions. Unexpected Vdelta2 sequences could cause misinterpretation of bulk repertoire data. Unlike peripheral blood Vdelta1+ controls, thymic delta-chain sequences included about 20% Vdelta2 and few Vdelta3.

This CDR3 has 14 amino acids. Germline values: CDR1 GITISATS, CDR2 ISYDGTV (reference sequence). The junction had 2 bases not matched to a gene; V was cut back by 0 bases and J by 0 bases. V and J are TRGV9 and TRGJ1 or TRGJ2. The sequenced sample was Vdelta1+ gamma-delta thymocytes from the thymus. Subset of the sample: FACS-sorted CD3+ TCRalphabeta- TCRVdelta1+ TCRVdelta2- thymocytes. The sequence derives from a girl less than two years old who had congenital heart surgery. This CDR3 is CALWEVMNYYKKLF. Written as DNA, the CDR3 is TGTGCCTTGTGGGAGGTGATGAATTATTATAAGAAACTCTTT.